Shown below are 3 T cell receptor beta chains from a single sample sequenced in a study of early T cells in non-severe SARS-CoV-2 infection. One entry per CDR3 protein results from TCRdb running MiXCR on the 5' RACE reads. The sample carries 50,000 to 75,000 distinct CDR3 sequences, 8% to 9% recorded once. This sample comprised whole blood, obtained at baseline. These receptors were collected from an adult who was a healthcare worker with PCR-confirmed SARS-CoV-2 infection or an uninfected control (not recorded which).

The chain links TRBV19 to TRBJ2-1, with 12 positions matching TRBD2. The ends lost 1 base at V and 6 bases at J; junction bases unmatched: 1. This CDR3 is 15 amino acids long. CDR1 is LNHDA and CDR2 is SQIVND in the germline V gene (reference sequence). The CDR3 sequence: CASSIGLAGVNEQFF. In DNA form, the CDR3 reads TGTGCCAGTAGTATAGGACTAGCGGGAGTCAATGAGCAGTTCTTC.

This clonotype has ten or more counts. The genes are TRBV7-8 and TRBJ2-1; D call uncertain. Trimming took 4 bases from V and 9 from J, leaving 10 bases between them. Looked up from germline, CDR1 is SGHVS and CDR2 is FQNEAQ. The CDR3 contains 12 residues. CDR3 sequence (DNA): TGTGCCAGCAGCTCACCGACGAGTGAGCAGTTCTTC. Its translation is CASSSPTSEQFF. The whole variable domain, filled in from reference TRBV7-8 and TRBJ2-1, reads GAGVSQSPRYKVAKRGQDVALRCDPISGHVSLFWYQQALGQGPEFLTYFQNEAQLDKSGLPSDRFFAERPEGSVSTLKIQRTQQEDSAVYLCASSSPTSEQFFGPGTRLTVL.

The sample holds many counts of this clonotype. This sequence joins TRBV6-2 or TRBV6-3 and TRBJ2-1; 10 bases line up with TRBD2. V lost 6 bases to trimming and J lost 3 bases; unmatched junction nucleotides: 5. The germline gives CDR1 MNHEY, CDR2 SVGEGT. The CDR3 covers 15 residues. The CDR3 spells CASRAGLASYNEQFF. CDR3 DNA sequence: TGTGCCAGCAGAGCGGGACTAGCGAGCTACAATGAGCAGTTCTTC.